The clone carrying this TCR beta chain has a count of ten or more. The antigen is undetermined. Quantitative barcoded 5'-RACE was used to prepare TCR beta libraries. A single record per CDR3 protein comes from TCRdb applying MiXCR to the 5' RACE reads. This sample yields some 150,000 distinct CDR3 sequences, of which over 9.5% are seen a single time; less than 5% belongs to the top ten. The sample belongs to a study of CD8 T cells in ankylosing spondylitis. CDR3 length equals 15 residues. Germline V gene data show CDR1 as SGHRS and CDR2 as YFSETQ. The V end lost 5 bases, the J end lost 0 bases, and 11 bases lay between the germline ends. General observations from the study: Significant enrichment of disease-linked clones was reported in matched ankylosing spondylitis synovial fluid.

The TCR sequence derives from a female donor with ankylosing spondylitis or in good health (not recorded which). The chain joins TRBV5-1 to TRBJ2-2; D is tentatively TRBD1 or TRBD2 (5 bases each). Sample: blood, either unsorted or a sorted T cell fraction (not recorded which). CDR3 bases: TGCGCCAGCAGGCCTTGGGACGCGAACACCGGGGAGCTGTTTTTT. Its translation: CASRPWDANTGELFF.